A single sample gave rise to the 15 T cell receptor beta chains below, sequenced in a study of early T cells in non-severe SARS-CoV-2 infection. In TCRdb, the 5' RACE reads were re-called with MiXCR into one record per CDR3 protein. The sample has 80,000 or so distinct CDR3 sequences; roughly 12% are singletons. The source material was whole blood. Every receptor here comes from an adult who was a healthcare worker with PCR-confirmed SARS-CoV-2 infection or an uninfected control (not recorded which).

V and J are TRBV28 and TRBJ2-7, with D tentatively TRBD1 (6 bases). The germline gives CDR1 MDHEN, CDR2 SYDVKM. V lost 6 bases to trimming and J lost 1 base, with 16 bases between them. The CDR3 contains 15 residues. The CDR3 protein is CASRSGAVGSYEQYF. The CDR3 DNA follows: TGTGCCAGCAGATCAGGGGCCGTAGGGTCCTACGAGCAGTACTTC.

CDR3 sequence (DNA): TGTGCCAGCAGCTGGGGACAGGGGGCGTCCTACGAGCAGTACTTC. Its translation: CASSWGQGASYEQYF. The gene calls are TRBV11-2 and TRBJ2-7; 12 nucleotides line up with TRBD1. With 4 bases clipped from V and 1 base from J, the junction kept 2 bases outside the gene matches. The germline CDR1 and CDR2 sequences are SGHAT and FQNNGV. The CDR3 totals 15 residues. The variable domain in full, completed from reference TRBV11-2 and TRBJ2-7, reads EAGVAQSPRYKIIEKRQSVAFWCNPISGHATLYWYQQILGQGPKLLIQFQNNGVVDDSQLPKDRFSAERLKGVDSTLKIQPAKLEDSAVYLCASSWGQGASYEQYFGPGTRLTVT.

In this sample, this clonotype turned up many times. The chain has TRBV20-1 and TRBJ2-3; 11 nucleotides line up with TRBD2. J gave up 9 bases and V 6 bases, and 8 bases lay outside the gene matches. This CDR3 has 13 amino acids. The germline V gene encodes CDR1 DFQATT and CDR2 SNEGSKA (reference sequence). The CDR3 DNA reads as TGCAGTGCCCGGGGACTAGCGGCCCGAACGCAGTATTTT. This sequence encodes CSARGLAARTQYF.

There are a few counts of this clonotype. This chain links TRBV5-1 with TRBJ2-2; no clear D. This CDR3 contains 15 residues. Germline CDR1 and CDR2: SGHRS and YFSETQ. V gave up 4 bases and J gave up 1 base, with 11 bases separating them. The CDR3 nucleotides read TGCGCCAGCAGCCTCAGGTGGGGGAACACCGGGGAGCTGTTTTTT. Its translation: CASSLRWGNTGELFF.

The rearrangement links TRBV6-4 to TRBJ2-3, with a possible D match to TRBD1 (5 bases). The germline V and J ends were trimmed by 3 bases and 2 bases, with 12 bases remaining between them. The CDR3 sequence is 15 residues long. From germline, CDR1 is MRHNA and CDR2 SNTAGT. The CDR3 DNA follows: TGTGCCAGCAGTGAAAGGACACTCCCCACAGATACGCAGTATTTT. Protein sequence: CASSERTLPTDTQYF.

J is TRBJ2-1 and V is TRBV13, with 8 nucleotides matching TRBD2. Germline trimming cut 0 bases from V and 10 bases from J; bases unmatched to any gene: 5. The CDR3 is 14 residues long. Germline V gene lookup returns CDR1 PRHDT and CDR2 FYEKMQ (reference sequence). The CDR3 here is CASSLGPGGPEQFF. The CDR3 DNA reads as TGTGCCAGCAGCTTAGGACCGGGAGGGCCGGAGCAGTTCTTC.

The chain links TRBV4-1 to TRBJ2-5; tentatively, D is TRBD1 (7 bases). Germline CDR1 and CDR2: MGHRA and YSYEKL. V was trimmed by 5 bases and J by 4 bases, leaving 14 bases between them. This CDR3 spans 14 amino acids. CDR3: CASSVRQGGETQYF. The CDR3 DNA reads TGCGCCAGCAGCGTTAGACAGGGAGGAGAGACCCAGTACTTC.

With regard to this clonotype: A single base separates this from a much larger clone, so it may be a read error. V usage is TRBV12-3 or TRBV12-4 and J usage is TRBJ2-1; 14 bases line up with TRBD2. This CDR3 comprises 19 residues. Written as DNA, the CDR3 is TGTGCCAACAGTTTCGGGACTAGCGGGAGTATGGTGGTGAGGAATGAGCAGTTCTTC. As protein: CANSFGTSGSMVVRNEQFF.

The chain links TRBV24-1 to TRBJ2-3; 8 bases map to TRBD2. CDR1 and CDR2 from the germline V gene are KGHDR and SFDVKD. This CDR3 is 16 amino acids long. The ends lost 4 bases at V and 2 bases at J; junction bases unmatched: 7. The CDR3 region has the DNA TGTGCCACCAGTGAGCGAGGAGCGGGGGTCACAGATACGCAGTATTTT. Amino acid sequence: CATSERGAGVTDTQYF.

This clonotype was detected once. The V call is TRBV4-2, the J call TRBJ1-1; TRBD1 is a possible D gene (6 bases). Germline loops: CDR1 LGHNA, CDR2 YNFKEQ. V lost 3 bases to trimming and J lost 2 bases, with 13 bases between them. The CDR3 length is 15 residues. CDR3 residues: CASSQAGALNTEAFF. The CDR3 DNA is TGTGCCAGCAGCCAGGCAGGGGCTTTAAACACTGAAGCTTTCTTT.

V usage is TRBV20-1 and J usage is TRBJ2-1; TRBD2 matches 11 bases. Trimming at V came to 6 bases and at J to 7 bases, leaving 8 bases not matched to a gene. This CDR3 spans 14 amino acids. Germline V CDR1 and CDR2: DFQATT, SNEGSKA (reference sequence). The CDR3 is CSATGLAGGNEQFF. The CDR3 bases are TGCAGTGCGACCGGACTAGCGGGCGGTAATGAGCAGTTCTTC.

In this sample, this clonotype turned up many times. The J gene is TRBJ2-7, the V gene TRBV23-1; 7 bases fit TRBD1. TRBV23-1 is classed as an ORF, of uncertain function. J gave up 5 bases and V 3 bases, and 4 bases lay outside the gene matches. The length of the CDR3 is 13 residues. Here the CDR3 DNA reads TGCGCCAGCAGTCAGACAGGGCTGGACGAGCAGTACTTC. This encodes CASSQTGLDEQYF.

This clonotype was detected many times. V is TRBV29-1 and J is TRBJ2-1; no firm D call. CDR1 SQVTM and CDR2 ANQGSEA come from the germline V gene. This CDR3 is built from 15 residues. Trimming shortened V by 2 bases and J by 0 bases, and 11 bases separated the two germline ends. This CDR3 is CSVEWLSSSYNEQFF. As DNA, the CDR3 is TGCAGCGTTGAATGGCTGTCAAGCTCCTACAATGAGCAGTTCTTC.

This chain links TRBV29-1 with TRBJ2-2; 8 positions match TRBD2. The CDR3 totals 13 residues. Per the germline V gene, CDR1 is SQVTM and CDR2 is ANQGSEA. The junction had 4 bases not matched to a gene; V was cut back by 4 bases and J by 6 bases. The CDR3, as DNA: TGCAGCGTTGGACGGGAGGGGCCCGGGGAGCTGTTTTTT. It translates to CSVGREGPGELFF.

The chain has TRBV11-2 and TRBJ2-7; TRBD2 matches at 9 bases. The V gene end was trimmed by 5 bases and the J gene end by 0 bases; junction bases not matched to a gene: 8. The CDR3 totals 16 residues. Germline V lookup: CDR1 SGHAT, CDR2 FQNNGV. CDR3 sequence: CASSRGAGGSSYEQYF. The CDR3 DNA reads TGTGCCAGCAGCCGAGGGGCGGGAGGGAGCTCCTACGAGCAGTACTTC.